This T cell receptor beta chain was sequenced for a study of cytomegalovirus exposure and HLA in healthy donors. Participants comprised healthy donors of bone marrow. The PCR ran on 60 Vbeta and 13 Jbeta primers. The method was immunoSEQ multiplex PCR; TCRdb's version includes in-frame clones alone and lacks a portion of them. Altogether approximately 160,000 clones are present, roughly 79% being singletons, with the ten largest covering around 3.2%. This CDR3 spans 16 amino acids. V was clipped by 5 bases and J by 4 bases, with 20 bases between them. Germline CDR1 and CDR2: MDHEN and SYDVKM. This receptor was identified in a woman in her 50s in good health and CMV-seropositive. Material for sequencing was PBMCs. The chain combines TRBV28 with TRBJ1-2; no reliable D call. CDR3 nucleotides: TGTGCCAGCAGTATCTACCCCGCGCGGGAGGCCTATGGCTACACCTTC. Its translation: CASSIYPAREAYGYTF.